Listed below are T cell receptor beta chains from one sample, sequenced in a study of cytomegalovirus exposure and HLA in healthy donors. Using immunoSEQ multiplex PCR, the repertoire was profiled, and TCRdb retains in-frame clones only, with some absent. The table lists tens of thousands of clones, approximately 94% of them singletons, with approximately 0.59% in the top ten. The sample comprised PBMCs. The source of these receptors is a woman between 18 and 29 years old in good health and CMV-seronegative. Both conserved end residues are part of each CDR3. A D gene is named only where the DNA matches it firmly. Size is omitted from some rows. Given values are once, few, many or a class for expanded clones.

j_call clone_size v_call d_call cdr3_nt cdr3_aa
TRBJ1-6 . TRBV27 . TGTGCCAGCAGTCTAAGGGGCTCCTATAATTCACCCCTCCACTTT CASSLRGSYNSPLHF
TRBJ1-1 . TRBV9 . TGTGCCAGCAGCTCCCAGACAGACAACACTGAAGCTTTCTTT CASSSQTDNTEAFF
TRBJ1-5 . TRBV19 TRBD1 TGTGCCAGTAGCAGTGGGACAGGTCGGCAGCCCCAGCATTTT CASSSGTGRQPQHF
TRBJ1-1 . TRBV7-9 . TGTGCCAGCAGTCCCCAGGGGAACACTGAAGCTTTCTTT CASSPQGNTEAFF
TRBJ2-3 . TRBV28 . TGTGCCAGCAGCCTACGGGGACAATTCACAGATACGCAGTATTTT CASSLRGQFTDTQYF
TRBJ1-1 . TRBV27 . TGTGCCAGCAGGAGGACAGAGAGTTACACTGAAGCTTTCTTT CASRRTESYTEAFF
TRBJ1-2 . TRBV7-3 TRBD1 TGTGCCAGCAGCTCACAGGGGTATGGCTACACCTTC CASSSQGYGYTF
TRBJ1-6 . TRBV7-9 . TGTGCCAGCAGCTTAGAACGGCCTAGCTCCTATAATTCACCCCTCCACTTT CASSLERPSSYNSPLHF
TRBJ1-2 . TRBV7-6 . TGTGCCAGCAGCTTAGGACAGACGGCTAACTATGGCTACACCTTC CASSLGQTANYGYTF
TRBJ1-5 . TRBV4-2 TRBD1 TGTGCCAGCAGCCAATCCGGGACAGGGGATCAGCCCCAGCATTTT CASSQSGTGDQPQHF
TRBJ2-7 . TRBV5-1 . TGCGCCAGCAGCTTGGAAGGGGGTTACGAGCAGTACTTC CASSLEGGYEQYF
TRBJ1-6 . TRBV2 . TGTGCCAGTGTACAGGAAAATTCACCCCTCCACTTT CASVQENSPLHF
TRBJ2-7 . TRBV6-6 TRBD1 TGTGCCAGCAGCGCCGTGACAGGGCAGATCTACGAGCAGTACTTC CASSAVTGQIYEQYF
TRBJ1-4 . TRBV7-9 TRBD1 TGTGCCAGCAGCCCACAGGGGTCAAATGAAAAACTGTTTTTT CASSPQGSNEKLFF
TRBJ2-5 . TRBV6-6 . TGTGCCAGCAGTTATTCGGGACAGCGGGGGGAGACCCAGTACTTC CASSYSGQRGETQYF
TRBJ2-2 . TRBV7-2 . TGTGCCAGCGGAAATACAGGGTACACCGGGGAGCTGTTTTTT CASGNTGYTGELFF
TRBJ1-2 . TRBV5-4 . TGTGCCAGCAGATTGGACAGTAACTATGGCTACACCTTC CASRLDSNYGYTF
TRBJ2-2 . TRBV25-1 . TGTGCCAGCAGTGGACTAGTAGCCGGGGAGCTGTTTTTT CASSGLVAGELFF
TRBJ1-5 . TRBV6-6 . TGTGCCAGCAGTTCCCCGACTACTTATCAGCCCCAGCATTTT CASSSPTTYQPQHF
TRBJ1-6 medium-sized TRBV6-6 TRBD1 TGTGCCAGCAGTCCGACAGGGGGCGAAAATTCACCCCTCCACTTT CASSPTGGENSPLHF
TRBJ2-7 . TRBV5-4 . TGTGCCAGCAGCTTATACTACGAGCAGTACTTC CASSLYYEQYF
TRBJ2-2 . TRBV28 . TGTGCCAGCAGTGACAGGCTGACCGGGGAGCTGTTTTTT CASSDRLTGELFF
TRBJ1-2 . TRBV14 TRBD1 TGTGCCAGCAGCCAATCGGTGAGGGGGCAGGGTCCCTATGGCTACACCTTC CASSQSVRGQGPYGYTF
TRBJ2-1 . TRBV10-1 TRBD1 TGCGCCAGCAGTGGCAGAGGGGGCGTCTTGGGGAGGCAGTTCTTC CASSGRGGVLGRQFF
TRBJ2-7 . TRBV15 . TGTGCCACCAGAGCTTATCGTGGTCTCTCCGAGCAGTACTTC CATRAYRGLSEQYF
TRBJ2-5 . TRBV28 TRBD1 TGTGCCAGCAGTACGGGACAGGGAGTGAGGGAGACCCAGTACTTC CASSTGQGVRETQYF
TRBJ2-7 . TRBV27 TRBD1 TGTGCCAGCAGTTCCTTTTTTTCGGGACAGGACTCCTTCGAGCAGTACTTC CASSSFFSGQDSFEQYF
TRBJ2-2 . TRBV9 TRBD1 TGTGCCAGCAGGGAGGACAGGACGAACACCGGGGAGCTGTTTTTT CASREDRTNTGELFF
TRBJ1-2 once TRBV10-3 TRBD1 TGTGCCATCAGTTGGGACAGGGGAACCTATGGCTACACCTTC CAISWDRGTYGYTF
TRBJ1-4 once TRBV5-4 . TGTGCCAGCAGCTTGGGCAGGCAAGGCCTTAGAGCCGAAAAACTGTTTTTT CASSLGRQGLRAEKLFF
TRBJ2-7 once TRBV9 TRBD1 TGTGCCAGCAGCTCGCGGGCAGGACAGGGGTACTACGAGCAGTACTTC CASSSRAGQGYYEQYF
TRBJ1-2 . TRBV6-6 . TGTGCCAGCAGTTACCGTCAGGGGAACTATGGCTACACCTTC CASSYRQGNYGYTF
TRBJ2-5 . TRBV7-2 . TGTGCCAGCAGAAAATCAAGCGCAGGGGCGAGAGGAGAGACCCAGTACTTC CASRKSSAGARGETQYF
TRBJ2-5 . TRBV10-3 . TGTGCCATCAGCCCATCGACAGGTGTGGAGACCCAGTACTTC CAISPSTGVETQYF
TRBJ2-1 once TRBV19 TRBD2 TGTGCCAGTAGCTTACCTCCGGGACTAGCGGGGGCCCGAATGGGCAATGAGCAGTTCTTC CASSLPPGLAGARMGNEQFF
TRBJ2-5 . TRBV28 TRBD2 TGTGCCAGCAGTTTATGGATGGGGACTAGCGGGGGGTTAAACCAAGAGACCCAGTACTTC CASSLWMGTSGGLNQETQYF
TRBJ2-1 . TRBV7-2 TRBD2 TGTGCCAGCAGCTTACGGTCTGCTGCCGAGCGGGGGCTCTACAATGAGCAGTTCTTC CASSLRSAAERGLYNEQFF
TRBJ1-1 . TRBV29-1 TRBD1 TGCAGCGTCTATCGTTCGGACAGGGGAGGGTTATCTGAAGCTTTCTTT CSVYRSDRGGLSEAFF
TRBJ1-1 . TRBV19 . TGTGCCACCCGCGGTGCGACTGAAGCTTTCTTT CATRGATEAFF
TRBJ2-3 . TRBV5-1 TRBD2 TGCGCCAGCAGCCTCAGGACTAGCGGGGGAGCAGATACGCAGTATTTT CASSLRTSGGADTQYF
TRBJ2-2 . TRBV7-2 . TGTGCCAGCAGCTTAGGACAGATCACCGGGGAGCTGTTTTTT CASSLGQITGELFF
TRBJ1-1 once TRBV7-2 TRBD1 TGTGCCAGCAGCCAATCGACAGGGATGAACACTGAAGCTTTCTTT CASSQSTGMNTEAFF
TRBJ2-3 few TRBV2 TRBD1 TGTGCCAGCAACTCGGGACAGGGGTATGCAGATACGCAGTATTTT CASNSGQGYADTQYF
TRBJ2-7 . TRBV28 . TGTGCCAGCAGTTTGAGGTACGAGCAGTACTTC CASSLRYEQYF
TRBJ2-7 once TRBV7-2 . TGTGCCAGCAGCTTTAGCGGCCCCTTTAACGAGCAGTACTTC CASSFSGPFNEQYF
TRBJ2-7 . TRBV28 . TGTGCCAGCAGTGGACACCACTACGAGCAGTACTTC CASSGHHYEQYF
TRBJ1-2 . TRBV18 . TGTGCCAGCTCACCACGTCCACAGGGCGTAAACTATGGCTACACCTTC CASSPRPQGVNYGYTF
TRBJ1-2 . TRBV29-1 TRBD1 TGCAGCGTTGGCCAGGGGGCGAACTATGGCTACACCTTC CSVGQGANYGYTF
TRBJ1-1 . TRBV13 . TGTGCCAGCAGCCCCCGGACAGCGGAGAACACTGAAGCTTTCTTT CASSPRTAENTEAFF
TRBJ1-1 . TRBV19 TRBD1 TGTGCCAGTACCGAGGACAGGGGGCCTGAAGCTTTCTTT CASTEDRGPEAFF
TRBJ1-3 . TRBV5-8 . TGTGCCAGCAGCTTTGAGCCAAACACCATATATTTT CASSFEPNTIYF
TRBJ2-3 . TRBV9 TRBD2 TGTGCCAGCAGCAAACGGACTAGCGGGGGCCTATTCAACACAGATACGCAGTATTTT CASSKRTSGGLFNTDTQYF
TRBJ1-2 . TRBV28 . TGTGCCACCAAACTAAACTATGGCTACACCTTC CATKLNYGYTF